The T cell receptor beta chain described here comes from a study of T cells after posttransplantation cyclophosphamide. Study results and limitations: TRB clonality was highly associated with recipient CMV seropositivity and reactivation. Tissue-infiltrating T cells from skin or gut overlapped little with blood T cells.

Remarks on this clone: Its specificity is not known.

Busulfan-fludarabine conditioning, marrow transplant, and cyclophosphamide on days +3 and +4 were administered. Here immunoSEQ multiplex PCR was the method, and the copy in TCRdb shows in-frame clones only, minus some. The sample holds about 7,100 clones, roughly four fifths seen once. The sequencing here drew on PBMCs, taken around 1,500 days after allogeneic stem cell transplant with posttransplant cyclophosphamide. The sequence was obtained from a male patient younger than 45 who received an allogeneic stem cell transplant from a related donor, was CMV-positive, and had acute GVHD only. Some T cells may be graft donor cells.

The CDR3 loop is CATSSSNLGGYGYTF. The CDR3, as DNA: TGTGCCACCAGCAGCTCAAACCTCGGCGGCTATGGCTACACCTTC. The chain carries TRBV15 and TRBJ1-2; D ambiguous. This CDR3 contains 15 residues. The V gene's germline CDR1 is LNHNV and CDR2 YYDKDF (reference sequence). Trimming took 3 bases from V and 4 from J, leaving 15 bases between them.